This TCR beta chain was identified in a study of blood T cells in healthy people across ages. A J-beta primer mix and a sample-barcoded 5' primer were used in a second PCR of about 7 to 11 cycles. TCRdb reprocessed the 5' RACE reads with MiXCR, giving one entry per CDR3 protein. The table records just under 750,000 distinct CDR3 sequences, around a fifth of them present only once. Findings and caveats of the study: When set beside aged donors, long-lived donors presented more naive CD4+ cells and higher diversity.

The V gene's germline CDR1 is SGHDT and CDR2 YYEEEE. The CDR3 extends over 14 amino acids. Trimming removed 5 bases at V and 2 bases at J, with 10 bases between. This clonotype turned up a few times. Antigen: not known. The sequenced sample was blood. The clonotype was recovered from a man between 65 and 79 years old in good health. The V and J genes are TRBV5-6 and TRBJ2-2; possible D gene TRBD1, 6 bases. The CDR3 sequence is CASSWTVNTGELFF. The CDR3 nucleotides read TGTGCCAGCAGTTGGACAGTCAACACCGGGGAGCTGTTTTTT.